This T cell receptor (beta chain) was captured in a study of T cell changes during pregnancy in multiple sclerosis. V lost 4 bases and J 9 bases, leaving 12 bases between the germline ends. CDR1 and CDR2 (germline): SNHLY, FYNNEI. The CDR3 runs 12 residues. Measured with immunoSEQ multiplex PCR; TCRdb has only the in-frame clones, and not every one. The table has approximately 39,000 clones, approximately 94% seen once; the top ten hold around 0.37%. This receptor was obtained from a female donor with multiple sclerosis, enrolled in a pregnancy study. Sequenced here: CD4+ T cells from peripheral blood mononuclear cells, sampled in the second trimester of pregnancy. The rearrangement uses TRBV2 and TRBJ1-1; the D gene is possibly TRBD1 (5 bases). CDR3 nucleotide sequence: TGTGCCAGCAGTGTGAAGGAGGGGAAAGCTTTCTTT. Its translation is CASSVKEGKAFF.